This is a list of T cell receptor beta chains from one sample in a study of T cell responses to AZD1222 COVID-19 vaccine. This table comes from immunoSEQ multiplex PCR, and its TCRdb copy is limited to in-frame clones, with some not included. Of tens of thousands of clones listed, 80% to 90% are singletons. Sequenced material: peripheral blood, taken 28 days after the second AZD1222 dose. Receptors originate from an adult who received the AZD1222 COVID-19 vaccine. Both conserved end residues are part of each CDR3. A D gene is named only where the DNA matches it firmly. For some rows the clone size is stated as once, few or many, or as a class when expanded; others skip it.

TRBD2 TRBJ2-7 TRBV11-2 . CASSPEREGYEQYF TGTGCCAGCAGCCCCGAGCGGGAGGGCTACGAGCAGTACTTC
. TRBJ1-5 TRBV10-3 . CAISGGDSNQPQHF TGTGCCATCAGTGGGGGGGATAGCAATCAGCCCCAGCATTTT
. TRBJ2-7 TRBV28 . CASGDQGGSSYEQYF TGTGCCAGCGGAGATCAGGGGGGGAGCTCCTACGAGCAGTACTTC
. TRBJ1-1 TRBV7-6 . CASSLFLTGGNTEAFF TGTGCCAGCAGCTTATTTCTCACCGGAGGTAACACTGAAGCTTTCTTT
. TRBJ1-2 TRBV15 . CATSRDRGQGGYTF TGTGCCACCAGCAGAGATCGGGGTCAGGGCGGCTACACCTTC
. TRBJ2-7 TRBV25-1 . CASSEYEGTYEQYF TGTGCCAGCAGTGAATACGAGGGCACCTACGAGCAGTACTTC
. TRBJ2-5 TRBV25-1 . CASSDWRGEETQYF TGTGCCAGCAGTGACTGGAGGGGTGAAGAGACCCAGTACTTC
TRBD1 TRBJ2-1 TRBV6-4 . CASSEGQGDEQFF TGTGCCAGCAGCGAGGGGCAGGGGGATGAGCAGTTCTTC
TRBD1 TRBJ1-2 TRBV28 . CASSVQGAGYTF TGTGCCAGCAGTGTACAGGGGGCAGGCTACACCTTC
. TRBJ1-6 TRBV5-6 . CASSSSTGLDSSYNSPLHF TGTGCCAGCAGTTCCTCGACAGGCCTGGATAGCTCCTATAATTCACCCCTCCACTTT
. TRBJ2-6 TRBV29-1 . CSFMSSGANVLTF TGCAGCTTTATGAGCTCTGGGGCCAACGTCCTGACTTTC
TRBD1 TRBJ1-2 TRBV9 . CASSVGGTGGDGYTF TGTGCCAGCAGCGTAGGTGGGACAGGGGGCGATGGCTACACCTTC
. TRBJ1-5 TRBV2 . CASSVGTAQPQHF TGTGCCAGCAGTGTAGGTACGGCCCAGCCCCAGCATTTT
. TRBJ1-4 TRBV18 . CASSPPRQYEKLFF TGTGCCAGCTCACCACCGCGGCAGTATGAAAAACTGTTTTTT
. TRBJ1-3 TRBV6-6 . CASRRDYSGNTIYF TGTGCCAGCAGGCGAGACTACTCTGGAAACACCATATATTTT
TRBD2 TRBJ2-1 TRBV19 . CASSIGASGSSYNEQFF TGTGCCAGTAGTATAGGGGCTAGCGGGAGCTCCTACAATGAGCAGTTCTTC
. TRBJ1-3 TRBV7-9 . CASSVSQGRNTIYF TGTGCCAGCAGCGTCTCGCAGGGGAGAAACACCATATATTTT
TRBD1 TRBJ1-1 TRBV29-1 . CSMQGARTEAFF TGCAGCATGCAGGGGGCGAGGACTGAAGCTTTCTTT
TRBD1 TRBJ2-7 TRBV5-1 . CASSRRDRGDEQYF TGCGCCAGCAGCCGAAGGGACAGGGGGGACGAGCAGTACTTC
. TRBJ2-1 TRBV4-1 . CASSHPRVPGRDNEQFF TGCGCCAGCAGCCACCCCAGGGTCCCGGGGCGCGACAATGAGCAGTTCTTC
TRBD2 TRBJ2-2 TRBV7-6 few CASSRSTSGLTGELFF TGTGCCAGCAGCCGTTCGACTAGCGGGCTTACCGGGGAGCTGTTTTTT
TRBD1 TRBJ1-1 TRBV12-3/TRBV12-4 . CASSPRDRNEAFF TGTGCCAGCAGCCCCCGGGACAGGAACGAAGCTTTCTTT
. TRBJ2-7 TRBV25-1 . CASSASDEGVWQYF TGTGCCAGCAGCGCCAGCGACGAGGGCGTCTGGCAGTACTTC
. TRBJ1-6 TRBV2 . CASRAGVTIGVALHF TGTGCCAGCAGAGCCGGGGTGACTATAGGGGTGGCCCTCCACTTT
TRBD1 TRBJ1-1 TRBV19 . CASTRGQGNTEAFF TGTGCCAGTACCCGGGGACAGGGGAACACTGAAGCTTTCTTT
. TRBJ1-2 TRBV30 once CAWSRGRQPEPYGYTF TGTGCCTGGAGTCGCGGTCGGCAGCCCGAGCCCTATGGCTACACCTTC
. TRBJ2-3 TRBV5-1 . CASSLEDSSTDTQYF TGCGCCAGCAGCTTGGAAGATTCTAGCACAGATACGCAGTATTTT
TRBD1 TRBJ1-6 TRBV28 . CASSPPPGQGHSPLHF TGTGCCAGCAGTCCCCCCCCGGGACAGGGTCATTCACCCCTCCACTTT
TRBD1 TRBJ2-7 TRBV7-6 . CASTLSQGDSYEQYF TGTGCCAGCACCTTAAGTCAGGGGGACTCCTACGAGCAGTACTTC
TRBD1 TRBJ1-1 TRBV6-6 once CASSRPAQGVATEAFF TGTGCCAGCAGTCGACCCGCCCAGGGGGTTGCCACTGAAGCTTTCTTT
. TRBJ1-6 TRBV12-5 . CASGLGGEDSPLHF TGTGCTAGTGGTTTAGGGGGTGAGGATTCACCCCTCCACTTT
. TRBJ2-1 TRBV19 . CASSIDEGLPDSDYNEQFF TGTGCCAGTAGTATAGATGAGGGACTCCCCGACTCCGACTACAATGAGCAGTTCTTC
TRBD1 TRBJ2-4 TRBV28 . CASSLAGGEYIQYF TGTGCCAGCAGTTTAGCAGGGGGCGAGTACATTCAGTACTTC
TRBD1 TRBJ1-2 TRBV4-1 once CASSYRQGADYGYTF TGCGCCAGCAGCTACCGACAGGGGGCCGACTATGGCTACACCTTC
. TRBJ1-5 TRBV29-1 . CSVADSNQPQHF TGCAGCGTTGCGGATAGCAATCAGCCCCAGCATTTT
. TRBJ1-4 TRBV28 . CASSSQTEEKLFF TGTGCCAGCAGCTCCCAGACAGAGGAAAAACTGTTTTTT
. TRBJ1-5 TRBV12-3/TRBV12-4 . CASSEGSLQPQHF TGTGCCAGCAGTGAGGGAAGTTTACAGCCCCAGCATTTT
. TRBJ2-2 TRBV7-2 few CASSLASSGELFF TGTGCCAGCAGCTTAGCATCCTCCGGGGAGCTGTTTTTT
. TRBJ1-6 TRBV28 . CASSSPSMGGSPLHF TGTGCCAGCAGTTCCCCCTCAATGGGGGGGTCACCCCTCCACTTT
. TRBJ1-3 TRBV28 . CASSSSPGNTIYF TGTGCCAGCAGTTCCTCCCCGGGAAACACCATATATTTT
. TRBJ1-6 TRBV6-6 . CASSYSNGDSPLHF TGTGCCAGCAGTTACTCGAATGGGGATTCACCCCTCCACTTT
. TRBJ2-7 TRBV7-9 . CASSPLLAPGSYEQYF TGTGCCAGCAGCCCGCTTCTAGCGCCGGGCTCCTACGAGCAGTACTTC
. TRBJ1-2 TRBV5-1 . CASSLGSGVYGYTF TGCGCCAGCAGTTTAGGCTCAGGGGTCTATGGCTACACCTTC
TRBD1 TRBJ1-1 TRBV12-3/TRBV12-4 . CASSDRVNTEAFF TGTGCCAGCAGCGACAGGGTGAACACTGAAGCTTTCTTT